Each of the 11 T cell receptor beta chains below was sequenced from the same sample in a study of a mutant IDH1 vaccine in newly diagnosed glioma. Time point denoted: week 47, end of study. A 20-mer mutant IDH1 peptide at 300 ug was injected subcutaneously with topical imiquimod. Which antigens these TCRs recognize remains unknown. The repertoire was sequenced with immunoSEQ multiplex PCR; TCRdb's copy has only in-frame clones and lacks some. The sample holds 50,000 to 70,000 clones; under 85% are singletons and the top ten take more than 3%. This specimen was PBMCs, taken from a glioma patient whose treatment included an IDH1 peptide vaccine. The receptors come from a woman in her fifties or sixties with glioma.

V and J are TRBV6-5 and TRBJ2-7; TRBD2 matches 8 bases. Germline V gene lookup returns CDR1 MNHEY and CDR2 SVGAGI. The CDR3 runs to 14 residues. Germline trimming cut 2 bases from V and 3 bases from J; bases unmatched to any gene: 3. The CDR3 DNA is TGTGCCAGCAGTTACGAGCGGGGGAGCTACGAGCAGTACTTC. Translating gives CASSYERGSYEQYF.

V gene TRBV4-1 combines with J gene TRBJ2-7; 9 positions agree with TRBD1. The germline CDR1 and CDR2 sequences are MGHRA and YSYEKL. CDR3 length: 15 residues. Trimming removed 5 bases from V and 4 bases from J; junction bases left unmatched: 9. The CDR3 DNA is TGCGCCAGCAGCTTTGCCGGGACAGGGTATTACGAGCAGTACTTC. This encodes CASSFAGTGYYEQYF.

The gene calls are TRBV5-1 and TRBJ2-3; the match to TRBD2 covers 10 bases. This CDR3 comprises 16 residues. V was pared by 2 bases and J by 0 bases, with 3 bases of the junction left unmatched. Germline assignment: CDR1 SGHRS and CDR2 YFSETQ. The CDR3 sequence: CASSFQAGGSTDTQYF. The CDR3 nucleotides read TGCGCCAGCAGCTTTCAAGCGGGGGGGAGCACAGATACGCAGTATTTT.

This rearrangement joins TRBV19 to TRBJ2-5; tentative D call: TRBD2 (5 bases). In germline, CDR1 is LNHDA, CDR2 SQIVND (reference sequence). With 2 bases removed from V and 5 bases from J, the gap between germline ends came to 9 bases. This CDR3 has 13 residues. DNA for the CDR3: TGTGCCAGTAGTATATCGCAGCGGGAGACCCAGTACTTC. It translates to CASSISQRETQYF.

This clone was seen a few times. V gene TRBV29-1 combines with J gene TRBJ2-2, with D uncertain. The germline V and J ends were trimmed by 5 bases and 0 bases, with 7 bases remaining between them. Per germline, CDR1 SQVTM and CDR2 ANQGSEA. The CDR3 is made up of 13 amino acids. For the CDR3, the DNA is TGCAGCGTTCGACGGACGAACACCGGGGAGCTGTTTTTT. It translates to CSVRRTNTGELFF.

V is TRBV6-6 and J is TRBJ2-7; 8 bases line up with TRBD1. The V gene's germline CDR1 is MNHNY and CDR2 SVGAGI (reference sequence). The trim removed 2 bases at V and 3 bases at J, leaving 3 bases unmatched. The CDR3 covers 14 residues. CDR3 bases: TGTGCCAGCAGTTACGGGACAGGACTCTACGAGCAGTACTTC. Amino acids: CASSYGTGLYEQYF.

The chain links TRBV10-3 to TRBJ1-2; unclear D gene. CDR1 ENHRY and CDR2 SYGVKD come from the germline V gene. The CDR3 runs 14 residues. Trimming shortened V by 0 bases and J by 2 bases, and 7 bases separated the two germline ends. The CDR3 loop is CAISESTLNYGYTF. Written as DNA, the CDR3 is TGTGCCATCAGTGAGTCGACACTGAACTATGGCTACACCTTC.

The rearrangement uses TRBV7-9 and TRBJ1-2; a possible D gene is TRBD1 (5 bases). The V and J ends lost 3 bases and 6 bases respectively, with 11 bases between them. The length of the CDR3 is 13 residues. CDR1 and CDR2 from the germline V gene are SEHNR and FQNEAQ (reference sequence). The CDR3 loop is CASSFRTNDGYTF. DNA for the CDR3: TGTGCCAGCAGCTTTCGGACAAATGATGGCTACACCTTC.

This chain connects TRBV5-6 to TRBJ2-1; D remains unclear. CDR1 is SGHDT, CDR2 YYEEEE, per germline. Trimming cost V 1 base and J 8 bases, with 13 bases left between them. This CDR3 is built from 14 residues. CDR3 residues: CASSLRDPVDEQFF. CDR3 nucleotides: TGTGCCAGCAGCTTGCGTGACCCTGTCGATGAGCAGTTCTTC. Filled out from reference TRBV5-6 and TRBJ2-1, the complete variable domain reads DAGVTQSPTHLIKTRGQQVTLRCSPKSGHDTVSWYQQALGQGPQFIFQYYEEEERQRGNFPDRFSGHQFPNYSSELNVNALLLGDSALYLCASSLRDPVDEQFFGPGTRLTVL.

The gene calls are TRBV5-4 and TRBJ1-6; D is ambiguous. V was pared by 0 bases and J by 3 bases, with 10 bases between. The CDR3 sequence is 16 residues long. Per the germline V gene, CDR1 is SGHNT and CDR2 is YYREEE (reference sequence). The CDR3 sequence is CASSLGGQNYNSPLHF. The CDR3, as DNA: TGTGCCAGCAGCTTGGGAGGCCAGAACTATAATTCACCCCTCCACTTT.

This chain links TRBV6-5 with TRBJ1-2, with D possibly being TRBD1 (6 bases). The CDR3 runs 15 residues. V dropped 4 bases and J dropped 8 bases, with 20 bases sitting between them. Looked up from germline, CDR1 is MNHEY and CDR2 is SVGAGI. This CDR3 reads CASSSPFKGVNGYTF. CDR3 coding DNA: TGTGCCAGCAGTTCCCCTTTCAAGGGGGTGAACGGCTACACCTTC.